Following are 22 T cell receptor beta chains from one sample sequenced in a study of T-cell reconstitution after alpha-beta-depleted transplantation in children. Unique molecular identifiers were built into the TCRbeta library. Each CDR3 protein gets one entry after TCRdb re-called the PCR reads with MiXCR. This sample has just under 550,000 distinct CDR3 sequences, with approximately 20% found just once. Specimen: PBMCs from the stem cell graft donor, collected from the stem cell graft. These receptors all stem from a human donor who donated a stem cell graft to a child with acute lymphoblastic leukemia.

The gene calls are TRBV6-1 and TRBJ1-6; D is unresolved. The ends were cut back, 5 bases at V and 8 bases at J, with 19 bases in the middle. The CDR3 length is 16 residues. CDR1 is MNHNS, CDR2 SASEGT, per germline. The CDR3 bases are TGTGCCAGCAGTCTATGGACGGTCACCGGGCATTCACCCCTCCACTTT. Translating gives CASSLWTVTGHSPLHF.

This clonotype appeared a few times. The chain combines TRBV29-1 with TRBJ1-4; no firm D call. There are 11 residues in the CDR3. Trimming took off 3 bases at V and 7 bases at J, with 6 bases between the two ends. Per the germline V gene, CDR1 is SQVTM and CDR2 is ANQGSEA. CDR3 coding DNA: TGCAGCGTTGATATCGGTGAAAAACTGTTTTTT. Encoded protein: CSVDIGEKLFF.

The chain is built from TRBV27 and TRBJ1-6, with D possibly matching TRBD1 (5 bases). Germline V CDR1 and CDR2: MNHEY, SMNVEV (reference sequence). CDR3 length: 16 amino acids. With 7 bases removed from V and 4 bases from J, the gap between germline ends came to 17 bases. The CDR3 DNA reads TGTGCCAGCAAAAGCGGGGGACTCTCTTATAATTCACCCCTCCACTTT. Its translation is CASKSGGLSYNSPLHF.

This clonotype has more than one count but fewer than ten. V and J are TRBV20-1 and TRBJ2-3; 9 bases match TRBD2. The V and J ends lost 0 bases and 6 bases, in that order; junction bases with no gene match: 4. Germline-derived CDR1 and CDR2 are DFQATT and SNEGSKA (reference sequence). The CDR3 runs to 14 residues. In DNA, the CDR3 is TGCAGTGCTAGAGATAGCGGGAGTACCGATACGCAGTATTTT. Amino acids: CSARDSGSTDTQYF.

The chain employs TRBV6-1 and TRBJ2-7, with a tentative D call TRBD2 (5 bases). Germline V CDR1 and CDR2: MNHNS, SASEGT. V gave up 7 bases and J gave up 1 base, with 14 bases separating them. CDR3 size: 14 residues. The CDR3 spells CASTSQDGSYEQYF. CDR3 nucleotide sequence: TGTGCCAGCACTAGCCAGGACGGTTCCTACGAGCAGTACTTC.

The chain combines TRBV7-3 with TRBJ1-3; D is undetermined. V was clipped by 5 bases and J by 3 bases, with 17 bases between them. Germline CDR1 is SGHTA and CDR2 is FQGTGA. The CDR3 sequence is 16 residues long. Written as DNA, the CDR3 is TGTGCCAGCAGCCCCCTCTCGGGCCCAGATGGAAACACCATATATTTT. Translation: CASSPLSGPDGNTIYF.

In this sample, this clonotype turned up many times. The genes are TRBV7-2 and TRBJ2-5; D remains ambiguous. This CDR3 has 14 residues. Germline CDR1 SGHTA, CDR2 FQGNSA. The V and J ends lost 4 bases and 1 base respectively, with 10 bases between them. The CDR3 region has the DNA TGTGCCAGCAGCTCATCCCCCTCCCAAGAGACCCAGTACTTC. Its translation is CASSSSPSQETQYF.

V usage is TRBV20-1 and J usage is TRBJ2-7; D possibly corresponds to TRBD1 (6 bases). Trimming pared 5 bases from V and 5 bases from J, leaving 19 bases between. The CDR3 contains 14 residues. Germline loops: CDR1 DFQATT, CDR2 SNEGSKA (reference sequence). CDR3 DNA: TGCAGTGCTCCCTTTCGATGGGGGCGCGACGAGCAGTACTTC. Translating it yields CSAPFRWGRDEQYF.

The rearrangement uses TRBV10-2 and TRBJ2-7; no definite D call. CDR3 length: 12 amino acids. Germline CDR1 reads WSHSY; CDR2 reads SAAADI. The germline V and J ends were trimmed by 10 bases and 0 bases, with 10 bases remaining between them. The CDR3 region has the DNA TGCGCCACGACGGATAGCTCCTACGAGCAGTACTTC. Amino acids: CATTDSSYEQYF.

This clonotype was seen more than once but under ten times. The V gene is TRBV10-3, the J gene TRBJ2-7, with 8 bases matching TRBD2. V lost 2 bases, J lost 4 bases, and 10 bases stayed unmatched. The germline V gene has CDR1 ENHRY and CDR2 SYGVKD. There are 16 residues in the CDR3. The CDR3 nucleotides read TGTGCCATCAGTGAGGGTTCCCCCACTAGCGGATACGAGCAGTACTTC. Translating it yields CAISEGSPTSGYEQYF.

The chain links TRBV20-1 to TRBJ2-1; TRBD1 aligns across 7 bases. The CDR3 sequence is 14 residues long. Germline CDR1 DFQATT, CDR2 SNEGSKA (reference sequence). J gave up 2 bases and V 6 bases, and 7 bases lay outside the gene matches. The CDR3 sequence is CSATDRAPYNEQFF. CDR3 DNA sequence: TGCAGTGCCACCGACAGGGCTCCCTACAATGAGCAGTTCTTC.

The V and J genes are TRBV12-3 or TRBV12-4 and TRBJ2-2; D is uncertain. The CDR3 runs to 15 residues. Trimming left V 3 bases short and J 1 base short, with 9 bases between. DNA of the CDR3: TGTGCCAGCAGTTTTGGGCAGCTGAACACCGGGGAGCTGTTTTTT. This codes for CASSFGQLNTGELFF.

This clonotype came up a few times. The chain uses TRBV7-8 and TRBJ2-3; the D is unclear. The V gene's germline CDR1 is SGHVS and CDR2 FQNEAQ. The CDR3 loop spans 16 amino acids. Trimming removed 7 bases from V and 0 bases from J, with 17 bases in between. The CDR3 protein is CASTQSEYASTDTQYF. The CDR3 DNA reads TGTGCCAGCACCCAATCCGAGTACGCAAGCACAGATACGCAGTATTTT.

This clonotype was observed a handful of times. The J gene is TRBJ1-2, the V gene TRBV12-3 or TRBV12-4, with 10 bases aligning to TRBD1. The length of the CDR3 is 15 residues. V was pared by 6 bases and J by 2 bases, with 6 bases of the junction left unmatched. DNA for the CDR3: TGTGCCAGCAGCGCCGGGACAGGGGCGAACTATGGCTACACCTTC. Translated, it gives CASSAGTGANYGYTF.

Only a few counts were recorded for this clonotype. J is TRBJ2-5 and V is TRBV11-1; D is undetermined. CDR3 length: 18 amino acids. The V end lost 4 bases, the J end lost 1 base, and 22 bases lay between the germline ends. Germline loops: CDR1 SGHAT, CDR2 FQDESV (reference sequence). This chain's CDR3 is CASSSTRTSRHGQETQYF. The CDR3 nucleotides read TGTGCCAGCAGCTCAACCCGCACGTCGAGACACGGCCAAGAGACCCAGTACTTC.

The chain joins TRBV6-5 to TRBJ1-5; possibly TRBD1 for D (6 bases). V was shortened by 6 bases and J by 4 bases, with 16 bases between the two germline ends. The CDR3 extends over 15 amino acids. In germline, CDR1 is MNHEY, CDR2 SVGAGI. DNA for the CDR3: TGTGCCAGCAGCTTAGGAAAGGGGGGAAATCAGCCCCAGCATTTT. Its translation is CASSLGKGGNQPQHF.

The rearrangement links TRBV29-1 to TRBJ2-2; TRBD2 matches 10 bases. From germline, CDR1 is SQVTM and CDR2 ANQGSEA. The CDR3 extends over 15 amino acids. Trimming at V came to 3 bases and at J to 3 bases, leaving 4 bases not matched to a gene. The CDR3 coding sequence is TGCAGCGTTGATATTAGCGGGAGGTACACCGGGGAGCTGTTTTTT. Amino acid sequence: CSVDISGRYTGELFF.

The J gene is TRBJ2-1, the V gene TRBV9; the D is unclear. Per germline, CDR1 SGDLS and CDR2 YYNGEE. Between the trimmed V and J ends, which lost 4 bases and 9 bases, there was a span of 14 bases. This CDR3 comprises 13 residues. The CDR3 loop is CASSPRLSSEQFF. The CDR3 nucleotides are TGTGCCAGCAGCCCCCGGTTAAGCAGTGAGCAGTTCTTC.

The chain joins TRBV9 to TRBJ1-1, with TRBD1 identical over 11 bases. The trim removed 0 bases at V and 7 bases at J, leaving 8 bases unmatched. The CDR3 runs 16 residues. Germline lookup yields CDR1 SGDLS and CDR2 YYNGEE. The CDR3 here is CASSVGPRDRGFEAFF. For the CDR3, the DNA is TGTGCCAGCAGCGTAGGCCCCCGGGACAGGGGGTTTGAAGCTTTCTTT.

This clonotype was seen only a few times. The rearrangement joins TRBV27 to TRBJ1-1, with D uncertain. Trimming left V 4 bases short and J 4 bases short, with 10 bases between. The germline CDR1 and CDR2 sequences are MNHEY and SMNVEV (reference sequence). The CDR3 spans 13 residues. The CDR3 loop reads CASSSRVVTEAFF. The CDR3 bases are TGTGCCAGCAGTTCAAGGGTCGTCACTGAAGCTTTCTTT.

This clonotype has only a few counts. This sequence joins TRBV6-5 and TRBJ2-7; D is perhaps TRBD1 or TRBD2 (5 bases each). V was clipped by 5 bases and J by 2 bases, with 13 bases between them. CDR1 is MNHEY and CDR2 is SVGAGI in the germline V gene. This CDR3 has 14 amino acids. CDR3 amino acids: CASSHGAGTYEQYF. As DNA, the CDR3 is TGTGCCAGCAGTCACGGGGCTGGGACCTACGAGCAGTACTTC.

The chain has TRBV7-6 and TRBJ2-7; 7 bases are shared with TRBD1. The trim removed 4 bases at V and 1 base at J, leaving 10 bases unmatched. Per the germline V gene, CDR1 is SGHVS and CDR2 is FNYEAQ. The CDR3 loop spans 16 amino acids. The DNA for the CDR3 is TGTGCCAGCAGCTCACGACAGGGACGGACGTCCTACGAGCAGTACTTC. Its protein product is CASSSRQGRTSYEQYF.